This TCR beta chain originates from a study of T-cell reconstitution after alpha-beta-depleted transplantation in children. General study results and limits: The origin of alpha-beta T cells about two months after transplant was reportedly several hundred expanded graft clones. From surviving recipient T cells and thymic progenitors came the high day-60 TCRbeta diversity observed in some patients. Newly generated T cells supplied most T-cell counts and diversity one year post-transplant.

This clonotype was counted only a few times. Its antigen is not known. A TCRbeta library incorporating unique molecular identifiers was prepared. One entry per CDR3 protein results from TCRdb running MiXCR on the PCR reads. Of about 980,000 distinct CDR3 sequences listed, about 26% were seen once; the top ten hold roughly 28%. The clonotype originates from a boy under two years old who had a stem cell transplant for SCID, so the T cells may come from the graft donor. Material: PBMCs, mostly from graft donor cells, obtained 360 days after TCRalphabeta/CD19-depleted stem cell transplant.

The CDR3 reads CASSLDGRGDTQYF. CDR3 nucleotide sequence: TGTGCCAGCAGCTTAGACGGCAGGGGGGATACGCAGTATTTT. The rearrangement uses TRBV7-2 and TRBJ2-3; 7 nucleotides match TRBD1. CDR3 size: 14 residues. V lost 1 base to trimming and J lost 6 bases; unmatched junction nucleotides: 4. Looked up from germline, CDR1 is SGHTA and CDR2 is FQGNSA.